This T cell receptor beta chain stems from a study of human versus mouse CDR3 diversity and MHC coevolution (dated by TCRdb to 2016 to 2017). Describing the broader study: According to reports, the immunoSEQ assay detects one in 200,000 T cells and minimizes multiplex PCR amplification bias. Across mouse and human samples, the number of valid reads per sample ranged from about 0.6 x 10^7 to 1.7 x 10^7. Human naive CD4 T cell repertoires were used as a reference for TCR selection on multiple MHC II alleles and were compared with human-TCR-locus transgenic mice carrying single MHC II. Three healthy volunteer blood donors were included in the human cohort, with one aged 30 to 40, one aged 40 to 50 and one aged 60 to 69 at collection. Here is what the overall study found, with its caveats: On average, humans had more CDR3 deletions and insertions than mice, indicating greater exonuclease and TdT activity. iCHAO1 estimates gave humans the largest TCR beta repertoire, around 1.5 million clonotypes, attributed likely to selection by multiple MHC II molecules. Repertoire diversity was not considered directly comparable between humans and mice because human T cells were selected on about 6 MHC II alleles. Among all compared groups, two of the three human donors had the lowest clonal inequality scores.

Worth noting for this clone: Its antigen is still unknown. The input lacks base qualities; no much larger clone sits a single base away.

CDR1 MGHDK and CDR2 SYGVNS are derived from the germline V gene. A distance of 7 bases separates the germline ends of V and J, which lose 5 bases and 5 bases respectively. The CDR3 runs 11 residues from the cysteine to the phenylalanine. The read is trimmed to its CDR3 DNA, 33 bases read in frame from base 1. The QIAGEN blood and tissue kit was used to extract genomic DNA from sorted cells, and the DNA was quantified on a NanoDrop 1000. TCR alpha and beta chains were deep sequenced and quantified on the immunoSEQ platform using multiplex PCR of genomic DNA. In the paper's pipeline: TCR sequences were annotated using IMGT gene and region definitions. Out-of-frame rearrangements were used as a proxy for the preselection repertoire and compared with in-frame clonotypes. Repertoire size was estimated with the iCHAO1 estimator supplied with the immunoSEQ platform. A Gini index, which is based on the Lorenz curve, was applied to in-frame amino acid clonotypes to measure clonal inequality. Shared clonotypes were counted with the intersect function of the R package tcR, and similarity was scored with the Jaccard index. V, J and V-J usage frequencies went into a principal component analysis run with the R prcomp function, with no normalization applied. Drawn from immuneACCESS, this table holds only the in-frame rearrangements with V and J called that TCRdb kept. Clones are partly lost; checked studies trace under half to an unresolved V gene and leave the rest unexplained. Clonal size and the V and J genes are those of that table, whereas D and trimming came from the DNA. This sample lists around 59,000 clones; over 90% were detected once. Jointly, the top ten make up over 15% of the sample.

Naive CD4 T cells, defined as CD45RO-negative and CD62L-positive, were isolated from PBMCs by fluorescence-activated cell sorting. Approximately 50 ml of fresh peripheral blood was collected from each donor, and PBMCs were isolated by Ficoll density centrifugation. All samples were sorted on a FACSAria III instrument and reached purity above 95%. Sequences were obtained from naive CD4+ T cells from blood. In light of the paper, this sample's cell subset or site label describes: CD45RO-negative CD62L-positive naive CD4 T cells. This receptor chain uses TRBV25-1 and TRBJ2-7; a weak D assignment points to TRBD1 (6 bases agree). The sequence derives from a person between 55 and 69 years old in good health. The nucleotide sequence reads as follows: TGTGCCAGCAGTCACAGGGACGAGCAGTACTTC. Protein translation: CASSHRDEQYF.